The rows below give T cell receptor beta chains drawn from one sample of a study of identical twins. Via MiXCR, TCRdb re-called the 5' RACE reads, giving one row per CDR3 protein. The repertoire holds about 240,000 distinct CDR3 sequences, with under 12% as singletons. Sequenced material: memory T cells sorted from blood. These receptors were obtained from a man aged 50 or older in good health. Each CDR3 is given with its conserved first and last residue. The D gene is left open where the match is weak. Size tells how often a clone was seen (once, few, many) or the class of an expanded clone, and some rows leave it out.

len: 15; abundance: many; d_gene: TRBD1; v_gene: TRBV15; j_gene: TRBJ1-2; CDR3aa: CATSRDSGTGAGYTF; CDR3nt: TGTGCCACCAGCAGAGACTCCGGGACAGGGGCTGGCTACACCTTC
len: 13; abundance: once; d_gene: -; v_gene: TRBV30; j_gene: TRBJ2-2; CDR3aa: CAWSPSEYGELFF; CDR3nt: TGTGCCTGGAGTCCTAGCGAATACGGGGAGCTGTTTTTT
len: 14; abundance: many; d_gene: TRBD1; v_gene: TRBV27; j_gene: TRBJ2-1; CDR3aa: CASSSSGQGAEQFF; CDR3nt: TGTGCCAGCAGCTCCTCCGGACAGGGGGCTGAGCAGTTCTTC
len: 16; abundance: few; d_gene: -; v_gene: TRBV12-3/TRBV12-4; j_gene: TRBJ1-1; CDR3aa: CASSLGILWMNTEAFF; CDR3nt: TGTGCCAGCAGTTTAGGAATCCTGTGGATGAACACTGAAGCTTTCTTT
len: 15; abundance: -; d_gene: TRBD2; v_gene: TRBV29-1; j_gene: TRBJ2-5; CDR3aa: CSVELAGAPQETQYF; CDR3nt: TGCAGCGTTGAACTAGCGGGAGCACCCCAAGAGACCCAGTACTTC
len: 16; abundance: many; d_gene: -; v_gene: TRBV15; j_gene: TRBJ2-7; CDR3aa: CATSGGRQGLKYEQYF; CDR3nt: TGTGCCACCAGCGGAGGAAGGCAGGGATTAAAGTACGAGCAGTACTTC
len: 15; abundance: -; d_gene: -; v_gene: TRBV4-2; j_gene: TRBJ1-6; CDR3aa: CASSQEVTVESPLHF; CDR3nt: TGTGCCAGCAGCCAAGAGGTGACAGTCGAGTCACCCCTCCACTTT
len: 13; abundance: many; d_gene: -; v_gene: TRBV29-1; j_gene: TRBJ2-7; CDR3aa: CSVGDTSTYEQYF; CDR3nt: TGCAGCGTTGGGGACACCTCAACCTACGAGCAGTACTTC
len: 14; abundance: many; d_gene: TRBD1; v_gene: TRBV29-1; j_gene: TRBJ1-5; CDR3aa: CSVRGQGDHQPQHF; CDR3nt: TGCAGCGTAAGGGGGCAGGGGGACCATCAGCCCCAGCATTTT
len: 13; abundance: -; d_gene: -; v_gene: TRBV20-1; j_gene: TRBJ2-5; CDR3aa: CSAYRQKQEPQYF; CDR3nt: TGCAGTGCTTATCGACAGAAACAAGAGCCCCAGTACTTC
len: 15; abundance: -; d_gene: -; v_gene: TRBV20-1; j_gene: TRBJ2-3; CDR3aa: CSAKQTRRNTDTQYF; CDR3nt: TGCAGTGCAAAACAGACTAGGAGAAACACAGATACGCAGTATTTT